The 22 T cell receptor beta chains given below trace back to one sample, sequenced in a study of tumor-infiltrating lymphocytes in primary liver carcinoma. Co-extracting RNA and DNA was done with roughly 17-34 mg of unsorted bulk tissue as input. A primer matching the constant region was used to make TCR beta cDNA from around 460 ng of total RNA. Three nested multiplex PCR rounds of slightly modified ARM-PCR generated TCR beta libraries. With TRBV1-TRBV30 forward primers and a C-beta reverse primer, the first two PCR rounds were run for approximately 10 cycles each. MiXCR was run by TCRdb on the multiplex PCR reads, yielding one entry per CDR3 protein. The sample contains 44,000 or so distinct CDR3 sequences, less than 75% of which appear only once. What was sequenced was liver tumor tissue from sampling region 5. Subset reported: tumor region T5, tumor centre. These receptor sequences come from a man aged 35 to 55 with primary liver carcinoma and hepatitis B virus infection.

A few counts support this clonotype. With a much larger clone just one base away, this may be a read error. The CDR3 coding sequence is TGTGCCAGCAGTTTACTCATGGGCAGATCCTACGAGCAGTACTTC. As protein: CASSLLMGRSYEQYF. This rearrangement joins TRBV28 to TRBJ2-7; no reliable D call. Trimming took off 2 bases at V and 1 base at J, with 12 bases between the two ends. Germline CDR1 is MDHEN and CDR2 is SYDVKM. This CDR3 is built from 15 residues.

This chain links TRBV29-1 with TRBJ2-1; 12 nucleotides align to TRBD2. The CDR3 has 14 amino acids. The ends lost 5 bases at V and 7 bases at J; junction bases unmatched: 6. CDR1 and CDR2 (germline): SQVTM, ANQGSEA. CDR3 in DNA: TGCAGCGTTAAAAGAACTAGCGGGAGGAATGAGCAGTTCTTC. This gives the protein CSVKRTSGRNEQFF.

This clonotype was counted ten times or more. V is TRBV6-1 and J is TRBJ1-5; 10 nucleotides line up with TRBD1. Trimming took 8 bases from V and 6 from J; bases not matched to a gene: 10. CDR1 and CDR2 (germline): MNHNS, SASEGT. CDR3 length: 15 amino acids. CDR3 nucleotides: TGTGCCAGCTTGACTGCCCGGACAGGGGGTCAGCCCCAGCATTTT. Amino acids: CASLTARTGGQPQHF.

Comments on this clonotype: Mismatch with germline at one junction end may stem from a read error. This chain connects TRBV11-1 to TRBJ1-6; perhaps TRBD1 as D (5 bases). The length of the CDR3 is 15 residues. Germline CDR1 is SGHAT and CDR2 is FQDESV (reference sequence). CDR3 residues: CASSLIAGAGLPLPF. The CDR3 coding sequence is TGTGCCAGCAGCTTAATCGCCGGGGCCGGATTACCCCTCCCCTTT.

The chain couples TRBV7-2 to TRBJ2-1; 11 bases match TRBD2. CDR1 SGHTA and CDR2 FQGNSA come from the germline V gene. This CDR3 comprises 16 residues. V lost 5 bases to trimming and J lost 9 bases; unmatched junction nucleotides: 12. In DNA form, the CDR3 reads TGTGCCAGCAGCGCCCTACTAGCGGGAGACGGGGGTGAGCAGTTCTTC. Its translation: CASSALLAGDGGEQFF.

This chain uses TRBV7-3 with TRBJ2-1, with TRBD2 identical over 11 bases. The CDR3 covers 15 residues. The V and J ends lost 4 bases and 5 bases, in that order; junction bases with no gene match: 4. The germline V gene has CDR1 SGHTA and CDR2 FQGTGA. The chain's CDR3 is CASSSLAGGDNEQFF. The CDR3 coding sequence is TGTGCCAGCAGCTCTTTAGCGGGAGGGGACAATGAGCAGTTCTTC.

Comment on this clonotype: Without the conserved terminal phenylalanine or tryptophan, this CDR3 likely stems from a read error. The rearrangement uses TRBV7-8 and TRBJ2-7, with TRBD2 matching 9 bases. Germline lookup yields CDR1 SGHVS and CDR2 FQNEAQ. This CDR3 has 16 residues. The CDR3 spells CASSSIAGATSYKQYL. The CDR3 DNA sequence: TGTGCCAGCAGCTCCATAGCGGGAGCGACCTCCTACAAGCAGTACCTC.

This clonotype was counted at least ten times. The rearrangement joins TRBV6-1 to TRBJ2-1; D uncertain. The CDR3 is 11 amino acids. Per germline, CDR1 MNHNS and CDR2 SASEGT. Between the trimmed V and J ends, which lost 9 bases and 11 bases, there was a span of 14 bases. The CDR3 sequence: CASSYELQQFF. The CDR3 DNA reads TGTGCCAGTTCATACGAACTGCAGCAGTTCTTC.

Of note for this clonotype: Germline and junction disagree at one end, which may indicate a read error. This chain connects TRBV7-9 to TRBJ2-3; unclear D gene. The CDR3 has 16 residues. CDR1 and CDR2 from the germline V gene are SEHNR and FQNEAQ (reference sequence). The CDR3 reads CVSSRSILLSTDMQYF. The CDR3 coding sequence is TGTGTCAGCAGCCGATCAATACTCCTTAGCACAGATATGCAGTATTTT.

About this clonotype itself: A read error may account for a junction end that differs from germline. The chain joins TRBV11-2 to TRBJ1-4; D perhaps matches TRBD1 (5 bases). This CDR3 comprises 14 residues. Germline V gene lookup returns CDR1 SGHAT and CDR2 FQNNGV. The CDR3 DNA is TGTGCCAGCTGCTCAGAGGTTGGGGACGAAAAGCTGTTTTTT. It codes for CASCSEVGDEKLFF.

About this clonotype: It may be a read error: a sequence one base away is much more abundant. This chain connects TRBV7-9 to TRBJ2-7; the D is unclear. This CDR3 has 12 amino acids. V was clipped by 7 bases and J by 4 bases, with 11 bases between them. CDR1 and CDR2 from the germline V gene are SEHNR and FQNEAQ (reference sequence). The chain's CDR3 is CASNSLGYEQYF. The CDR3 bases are TGTGCCAGCAACTCTCTTGGGTACGAGCAGTACTTC.

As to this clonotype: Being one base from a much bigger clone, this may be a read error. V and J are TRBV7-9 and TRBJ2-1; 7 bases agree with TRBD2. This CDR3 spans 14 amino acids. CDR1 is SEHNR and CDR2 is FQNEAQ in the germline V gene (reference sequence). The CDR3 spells CASSLEGGLNEQSF. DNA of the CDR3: TGTGCCAGCAGCTTAGAGGGAGGGTTAAATGAGCAGTCCTTC. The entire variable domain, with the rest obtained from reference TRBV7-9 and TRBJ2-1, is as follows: DTGVSQNPRHKITKRGQNVTFRCDPISEHNRLYWYRQTLGQGPEFLTYFQNEAQLEKSRLLSDRFSAERPKGSFSTLEIQRTEQGDSAMYLCASSLEGGLNEQSFGPGTRLTVL.

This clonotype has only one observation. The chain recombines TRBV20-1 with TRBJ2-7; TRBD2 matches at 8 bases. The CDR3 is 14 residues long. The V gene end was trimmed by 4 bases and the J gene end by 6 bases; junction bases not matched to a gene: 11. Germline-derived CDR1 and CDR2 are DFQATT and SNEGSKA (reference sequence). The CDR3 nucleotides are TGCAGTGCTACTTCTAGCGGGTCCGCTACCGAGCAGTACTTC. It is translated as CSATSSGSATEQYF.

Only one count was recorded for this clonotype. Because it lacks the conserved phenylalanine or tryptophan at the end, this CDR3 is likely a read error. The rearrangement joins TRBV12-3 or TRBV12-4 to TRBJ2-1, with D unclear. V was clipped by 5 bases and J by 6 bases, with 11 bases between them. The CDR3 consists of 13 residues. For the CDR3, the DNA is TGTGCCAGCAGTCCGACTGGCGCCAATGAGCAGTTCATC. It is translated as CASSPTGANEQFI.

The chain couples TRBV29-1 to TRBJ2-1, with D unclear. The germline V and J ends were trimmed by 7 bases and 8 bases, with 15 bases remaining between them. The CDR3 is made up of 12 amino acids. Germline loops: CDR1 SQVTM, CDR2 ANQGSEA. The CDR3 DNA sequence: TGCAGCGCCAAAGGCAACTCCTATGAGCAGTTCTTC. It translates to CSAKGNSYEQFF.

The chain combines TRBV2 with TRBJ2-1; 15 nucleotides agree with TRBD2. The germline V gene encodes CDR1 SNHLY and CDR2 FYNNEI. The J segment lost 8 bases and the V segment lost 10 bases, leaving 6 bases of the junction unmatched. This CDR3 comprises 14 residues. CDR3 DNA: TGTGCCATCAGGACTAGCGGGAGGGGCTATGAGCAGTTCTTC. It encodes CAIRTSGRGYEQFF.

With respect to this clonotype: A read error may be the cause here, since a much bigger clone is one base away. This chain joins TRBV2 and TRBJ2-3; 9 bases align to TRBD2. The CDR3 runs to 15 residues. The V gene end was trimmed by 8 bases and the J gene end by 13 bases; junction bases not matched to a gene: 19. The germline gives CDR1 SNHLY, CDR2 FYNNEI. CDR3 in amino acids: CASQDRQAGGLRKYF. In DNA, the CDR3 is TGTGCCAGCCAAGATCGACAAGCGGGAGGATTACGCAAGTATTTT.

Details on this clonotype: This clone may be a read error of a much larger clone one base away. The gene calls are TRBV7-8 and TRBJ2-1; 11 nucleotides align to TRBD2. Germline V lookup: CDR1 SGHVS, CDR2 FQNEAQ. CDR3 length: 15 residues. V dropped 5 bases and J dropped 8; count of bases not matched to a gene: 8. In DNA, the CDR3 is TGTGCCAGCAGCAGACTGGGACTAGCGGCTGATGAGCAGTTCTTC. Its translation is CASSRLGLAADEQFF.

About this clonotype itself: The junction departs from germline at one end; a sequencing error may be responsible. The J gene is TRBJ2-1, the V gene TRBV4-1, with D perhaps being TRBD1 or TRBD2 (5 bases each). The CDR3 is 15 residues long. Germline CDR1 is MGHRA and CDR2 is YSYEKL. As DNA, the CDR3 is TGCACCAGAAGCCAAGTTTCTAGCAGTTCAGGGGAGCAGTTCTTC. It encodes CTRSQVSSSSGEQFF.

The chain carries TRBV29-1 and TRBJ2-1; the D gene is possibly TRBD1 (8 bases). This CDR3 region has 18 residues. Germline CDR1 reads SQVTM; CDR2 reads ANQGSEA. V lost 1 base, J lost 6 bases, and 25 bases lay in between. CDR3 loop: CSVEGGGRAGGRPNEQFF. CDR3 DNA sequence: TGCAGCGTTGAAGGGGGGGGTAGGGCAGGGGGCCGTCCCAATGAGCAGTTCTTC.

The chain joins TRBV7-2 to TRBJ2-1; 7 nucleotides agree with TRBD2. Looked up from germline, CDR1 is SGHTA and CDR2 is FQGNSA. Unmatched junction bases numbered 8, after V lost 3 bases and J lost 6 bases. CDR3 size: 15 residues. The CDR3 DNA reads TGTGCCAGCAGCTTCTGGGCGGGAGAGTTCAATGAGCAGTTCTTC. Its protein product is CASSFWAGEFNEQFF.

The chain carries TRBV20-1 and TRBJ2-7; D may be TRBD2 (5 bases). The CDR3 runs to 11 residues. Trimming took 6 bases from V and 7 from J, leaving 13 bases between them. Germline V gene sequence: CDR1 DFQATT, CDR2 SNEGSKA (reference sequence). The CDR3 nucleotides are TGCAGTGCAGAACTAGGGATGGAGCAGTACTTC. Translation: CSAELGMEQYF.